Given below is one T cell receptor (beta chain) in context. The antigen remains unidentified. Reared together, all three twin pairs probably met the same infectious agents and vaccines. This sample stems from a study of identical twins' blood T cells. Broader study findings: Shared environment remains a possible cause of twin similarity.

This CDR3 region has 15 residues. V was trimmed by 2 bases and J by 1 base, leaving 11 bases between them. Germline V CDR1 and CDR2: MGHRA, YSYEKL. As originally analysed: Clonotypes per individual ranged from about 85,000 to nearly 550,000. TCRdb re-analysed the 5' RACE reads in MiXCR, keeping a single row per CDR3 protein. The V and J calls shown here were made by TCRdb, not taken from the authors' results. The sample includes a few hundred thousand distinct CDR3 sequences, roughly 27% seen only once; the top ten take 6.1%. Sequenced: PBMCs. The TCR sequence derives from a woman aged 18 to 55 in good health. The chain carries TRBV4-1 and TRBJ1-1, with D uncertain. The CDR3 here is CASSQPSRGNTEAFF. For the CDR3, the DNA is TGCGCCAGCAGCCAACCTTCCAGAGGGAACACTGAAGCTTTCTTT.